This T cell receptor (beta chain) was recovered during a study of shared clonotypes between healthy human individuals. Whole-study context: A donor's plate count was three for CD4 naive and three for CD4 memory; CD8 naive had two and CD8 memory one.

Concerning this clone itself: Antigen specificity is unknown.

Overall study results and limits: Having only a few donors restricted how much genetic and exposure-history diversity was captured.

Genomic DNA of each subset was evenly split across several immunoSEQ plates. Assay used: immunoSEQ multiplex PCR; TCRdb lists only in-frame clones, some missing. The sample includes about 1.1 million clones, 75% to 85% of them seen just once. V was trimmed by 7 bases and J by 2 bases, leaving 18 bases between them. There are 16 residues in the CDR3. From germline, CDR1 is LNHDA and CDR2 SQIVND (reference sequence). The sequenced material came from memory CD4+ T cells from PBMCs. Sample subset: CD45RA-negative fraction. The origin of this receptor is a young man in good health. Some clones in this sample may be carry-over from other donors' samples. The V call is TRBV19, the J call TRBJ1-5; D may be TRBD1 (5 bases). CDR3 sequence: CASKRAGARGNQPQHF. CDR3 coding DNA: TGTGCCAGTAAAAGGGCCGGGGCAAGGGGCAATCAGCCCCAGCATTTT. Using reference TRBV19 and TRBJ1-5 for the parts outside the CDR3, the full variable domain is DGGITQSPKYLFRKEGQNVTLSCEQNLNHDAMYWYRQDPGQGLRLIYYSQIVNDFQKGDIAEGYSVSREKKESFPLTVTSAQKNPTAFYLCASKRAGARGNQPQHFGDGTRLSIL.